The T cell receptor beta chain under discussion was sequenced for a study of blood T cell repertoires in COVID-19. Study-level information: The origin of the acute and convalescent COVID-19 samples was the United States, Italy and Spain. Sources were T cells, B-cell-depleted T cells, or PBMCs; the material itself was cDNA or gDNA.

Original processing notes: Counts of nucleated cells, estimated from reference gene primer amplification, were obtained. The assay was immunoSEQ multiplex PCR, and TCRdb's table has in-frame clones only and misses some. That table gives V, J and clone size, and the DNA gave D and trimming. The sample includes some 140,000 clones, roughly 76% of them seen just once. Sequencing input: peripheral blood. The clonotype was recovered from a man older than 75 with acute or convalescent COVID-19.

The DNA for the CDR3 is TGTGCCAGTAGTCCCCGGACAGGGACCACTGAAGCTTTCTTT. Amino acids: CASSPRTGTTEAFF. V and J are TRBV19 and TRBJ1-1; 8 positions agree with TRBD1. The junction had 6 bases not matched to a gene; V was cut back by 5 bases and J by 4 bases. The germline gives CDR1 LNHDA, CDR2 SQIVND (reference sequence). The length of the CDR3 is 14 residues.